Reported below is one T cell receptor beta chain. Its specificity is unknown. The source of the sample is a study of T cell responses to AZD1222 COVID-19 vaccine. General observations from the study: It was only after the peak T cell response that any repertoires were sampled.

Pooling of second doses given at about 4 or about 12 weeks was done. Germline trimming cut 7 bases from V and 5 bases from J; bases unmatched to any gene: 8. This CDR3 contains 13 residues. Germline CDR1 SQVTM, CDR2 ANQGSEA. TCRdb keeps only in-frame clones here, not all; method: immunoSEQ multiplex PCR. The sample includes about 120,000 clones, about 86% seen only once; the top ten take about 3%. Sequenced here: peripheral blood, sampled 28 days after the second AZD1222 dose. The clonotype originates from an adult who received the AZD1222 COVID-19 vaccine. V usage is TRBV29-1 and J usage is TRBJ1-1; 9 bases match TRBD1. The CDR3 reads CSALTGGLTEAFF. In DNA form, the CDR3 reads TGCAGCGCCCTAACAGGGGGCTTAACTGAAGCTTTCTTT.